This T cell receptor (beta chain) was observed in a study of molecular identifiers for immune sequencing clone quantification. A single record per CDR3 protein comes from TCRdb applying MiXCR to the PCR reads. Among more than 300,000 distinct CDR3 sequences, about a fifth were seen once, and the ten largest hold over 0.7%. This clonotype was seen ten or more times. The germline CDR1 and CDR2 sequences are PRHDT and FYEKMQ (reference sequence). This CDR3 spans 13 amino acids. V was shortened by 5 bases and J by 0 bases, with 7 bases between the two germline ends. Sequences were obtained from naive CD8+ T cells from blood, with Jurkat cell RNA spiked in. The sample's subset: FACS-sorted CD8+CD4-CCR7+CD45RA+ naive T cells. This rearrangement joins TRBV13 to TRBJ2-5; no firm D call. This clonotype originated in a human donor in good health. Some libraries in this study had Jurkat cell RNA spiked in. CDR3 DNA: TGTGCCAGCAGCCCCCCAGACCAAGAGACCCAGTACTTC. Translating gives CASSPPDQETQYF.